The source of this T cell receptor beta chain is a study of blood T cell repertoires in COVID-19. Sequenced by immunoSEQ multiplex PCR; TCRdb stores in-frame clones only, minus some. The sample records roughly 150,000 clones, roughly 93% being singletons. Trimming stripped 4 bases from V and 2 bases from J, with 15 bases between. CDR1 and CDR2 from the germline V gene are ENHRY and SYGVKD. The CDR3 extends over 16 amino acids. Sequenced: peripheral blood. The clonotype comes from a man in his late teens or twenties with COVID-19, enrolled during active disease. The chain links TRBV10-3 to TRBJ1-5; unclear D gene. Here the CDR3 reads CAISATAGMGNQPQHF. Written as DNA, the CDR3 is TGTGCCATCAGTGCAACCGCGGGGATGGGCAATCAGCCCCAGCATTTT.